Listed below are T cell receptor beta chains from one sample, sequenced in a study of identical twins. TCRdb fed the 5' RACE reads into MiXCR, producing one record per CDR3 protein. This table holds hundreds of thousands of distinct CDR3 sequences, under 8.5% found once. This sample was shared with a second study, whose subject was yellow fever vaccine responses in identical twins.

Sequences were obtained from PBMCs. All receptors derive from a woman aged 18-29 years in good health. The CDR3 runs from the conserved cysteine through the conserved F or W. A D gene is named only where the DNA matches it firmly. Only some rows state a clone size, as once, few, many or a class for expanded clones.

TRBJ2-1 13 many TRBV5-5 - CASSLQVYNEQFF TGTGCCAGCAGCTTACAGGTATACAATGAGCAGTTCTTC
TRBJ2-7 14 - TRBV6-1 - CASSEEPRSYEQYF TGTGCCAGCAGTGAAGAGCCAAGGAGCTACGAGCAGTACTTC
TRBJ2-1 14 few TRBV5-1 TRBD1 CASSFGTAPNEQFF TGCGCCAGCAGCTTTGGGACAGCTCCAAATGAGCAGTTCTTC
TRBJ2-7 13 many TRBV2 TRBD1 CASSAGQSYEQYF TGTGCCAGCAGTGCGGGACAGAGTTACGAGCAGTACTTC
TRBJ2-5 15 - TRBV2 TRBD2 CASLRQRGIQETQYF TGTGCCAGTCTTCGGCAGCGGGGGATACAAGAGACCCAGTACTTC
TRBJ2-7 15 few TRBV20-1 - CSARDSGTAAYEQYF TGCAGTGCTAGAGACTCCGGGACGGCGGCCTACGAGCAGTACTTC
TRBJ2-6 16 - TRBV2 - CASFGRQESGANVLTF TGTGCCAGCTTCGGGCGGCAAGAATCTGGGGCCAACGTCCTGACTTTC
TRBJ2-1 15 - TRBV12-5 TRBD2 CASGLYSSGYNEQFF TGTGCTAGTGGCTTGTATTCTAGCGGGTACAATGAGCAGTTCTTC
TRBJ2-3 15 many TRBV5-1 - CASSLGGLGTDTQYF TGTGCCAGCAGCTTAGGGGGGCTGGGCACAGATACGCAGTATTTT
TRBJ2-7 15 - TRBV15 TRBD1 CASSINRGFNYEQYF TGTGCCTCCAGCATAAACAGGGGCTTCAACTACGAGCAGTACTTC
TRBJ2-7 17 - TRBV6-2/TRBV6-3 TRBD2 CASSYFLVAGSSYEQYF TGTGCCAGCAGTTACTTTTTGGTAGCGGGAAGCTCCTACGAGCAGTACTTC
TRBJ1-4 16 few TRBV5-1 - CASSLWVGTTNEKLFF TGCGCCAGCAGCTTGTGGGTTGGCACCACTAATGAAAAACTGTTTTTT
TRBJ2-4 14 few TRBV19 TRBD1 CASSPEQGGNIQYF TGTGCCAGTAGTCCCGAACAGGGGGGAAACATTCAGTACTTC
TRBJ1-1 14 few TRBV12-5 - CASGYSQGYTEAFF TGTGCTAGTGGTTACTCGCAGGGGTACACTGAAGCTTTCTTT
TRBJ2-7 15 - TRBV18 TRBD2 CASSRTSGSNYEQYF TGTGCCAGCTCACGTACTAGCGGGAGTAATTACGAGCAGTACTTC
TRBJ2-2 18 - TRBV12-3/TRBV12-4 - CASSLVRRGLGGTGELFF TGTGCCAGCAGTTTAGTACGCCGAGGCCTGGGAGGCACCGGGGAGCTGTTTTTT
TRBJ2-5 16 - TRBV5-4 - CASSLGGLSGQEAQYF TGTGCCAGCAGCTTGGGAGGTCTTTCGGGACAAGAGGCCCAGTACTTC
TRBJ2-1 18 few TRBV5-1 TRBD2 CASSRRGFSGRGYNEQFF TGCGCCAGCAGCCGAAGGGGGTTTAGCGGGAGAGGCTACAATGAGCAGTTCTTC
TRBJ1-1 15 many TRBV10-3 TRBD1 CAIRVGQGLNTEAFF TGTGCCATCAGGGTTGGACAGGGTCTAAACACTGAAGCTTTCTTT
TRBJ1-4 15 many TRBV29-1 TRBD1 CSVAGGGSTNEKLFF TGCAGCGTGGCAGGGGGAGGATCAACTAATGAAAAACTGTTTTTT
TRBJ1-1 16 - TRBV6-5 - CASSYEGRALGTEAFF TGTGCCAGCAGTTACGAGGGGAGAGCGCTGGGCACTGAAGCTTTCTTT
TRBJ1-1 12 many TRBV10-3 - CATIQGSTEAFF TGTGCCACAATACAGGGCAGCACTGAAGCTTTCTTT
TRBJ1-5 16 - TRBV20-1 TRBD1 CSARRVGQGESQPQHF TGCAGTGCTAGGAGGGTTGGACAGGGGGAAAGTCAGCCCCAGCATTTT
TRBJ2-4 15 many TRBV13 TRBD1 CASSLQGTAKNIQYF TGTGCCAGCAGCTTACAAGGGACAGCGAAAAACATTCAGTACTTC
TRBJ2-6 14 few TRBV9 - CASRDISGANVLTF TGTGCCAGTAGGGACATCTCTGGGGCCAACGTCCTGACTTTC
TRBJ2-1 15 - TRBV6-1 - CASSTGQIAPNEQFF TGTGCCAGCAGTACAGGACAAATAGCCCCCAATGAGCAGTTCTTC
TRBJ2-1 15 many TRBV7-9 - CASSLGTVSYNEQFF TGTGCCAGCAGCTTAGGGACGGTCTCCTACAATGAGCAGTTCTTC
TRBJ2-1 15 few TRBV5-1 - CASSLEGGPGNEQFF TGCGCCAGCAGCTTGGAAGGGGGGCCCGGCAATGAGCAGTTCTTC
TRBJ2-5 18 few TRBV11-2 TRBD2 CASSLGVSGGAVGETQYF TGTGCCAGCAGCTTAGGTGTAAGCGGGGGGGCCGTTGGAGAGACCCAGTACTTC
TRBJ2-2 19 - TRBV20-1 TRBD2 CSARDTRLAGGPRTGELFF TGCAGTGCTAGAGATACCCGACTAGCGGGGGGGCCCCGCACCGGGGAGCTGTTTTTT
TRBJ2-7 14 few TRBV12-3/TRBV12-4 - CASSLWGADYEQYF TGTGCCAGCAGTTTGTGGGGGGCTGATTACGAGCAGTACTTC
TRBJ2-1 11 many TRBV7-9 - CASSSHPEAMF TGTGCCAGCAGCTCCCATCCCGAGGCTATGTTC
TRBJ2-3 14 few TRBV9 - CASSVETGTDTQYF TGTGCCAGCAGCGTAGAAACAGGGACAGATACGCAGTATTTT
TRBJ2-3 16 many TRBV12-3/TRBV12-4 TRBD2 CASSSGAGSHTDTQYF TGTGCCAGCAGCTCTGGAGCGGGGAGCCACACAGATACGCAGTATTTT
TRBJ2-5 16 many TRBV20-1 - CSAPRGGAGHKETQYF TGCAGTGCTCCCCGAGGGGGGGCCGGACACAAAGAGACCCAGTACTTC
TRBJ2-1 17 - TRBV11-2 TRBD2 CASSTRLAGEGANEQFF TGTGCCAGCAGCACAAGACTAGCGGGAGAGGGGGCCAATGAGCAGTTCTTC
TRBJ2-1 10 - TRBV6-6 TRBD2 CAAGGNEQFF TGTGCCGCGGGGGGGAATGAGCAGTTCTTC
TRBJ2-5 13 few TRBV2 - CASRRGGQETQYF TGTGCCAGCAGGCGGGGCGGTCAAGAGACCCAGTACTTC
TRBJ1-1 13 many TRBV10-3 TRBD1 CAISGDRNTEAFF TGTGCCATCAGTGGGGACAGGAACACTGAAGCTTTCTTT
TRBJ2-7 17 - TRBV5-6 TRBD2 CASSLAPGLAGNYEQYF TGTGCCAGCAGCTTGGCCCCTGGACTAGCGGGGAACTACGAGCAGTACTTC
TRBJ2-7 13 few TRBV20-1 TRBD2 CSALAEGSYEQYF TGCAGTGCCCTAGCGGAGGGTAGCTACGAGCAGTACTTC
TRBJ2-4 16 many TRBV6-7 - CASYAEGLLAKNIQYF TGTGCCAGCTACGCGGAGGGGTTACTAGCCAAAAACATTCAGTACTTC
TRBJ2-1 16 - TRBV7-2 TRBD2 CASKLAGGMSYNEQFF TGTGCCAGCAAGTTAGCGGGAGGAATGTCCTACAATGAGCAGTTCTTC
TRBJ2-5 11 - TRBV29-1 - CSSRGSETQYF TGCAGCTCCAGAGGCAGTGAGACCCAGTACTTC
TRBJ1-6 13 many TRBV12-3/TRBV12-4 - CASSTTGNSPLHF TGTGCCAGCAGTACAACCGGAAATTCACCCCTCCACTTT
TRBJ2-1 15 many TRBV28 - CASSPLGSEVNEQFF TGTGCCAGCAGTCCTCTGGGGAGCGAGGTGAATGAGCAGTTCTTC
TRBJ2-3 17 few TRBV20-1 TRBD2 CSARDPSGGPSTDTQYF TGCAGTGCTAGGGACCCTAGCGGGGGGCCAAGCACAGATACGCAGTATTTT
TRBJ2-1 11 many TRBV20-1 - CSASGLNEQFF TGCAGTGCTTCCGGACTGAATGAGCAGTTCTTC
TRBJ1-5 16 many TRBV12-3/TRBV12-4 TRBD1 CASSPGQVLSNQPQHF TGTGCCAGCAGTCCGGGACAGGTCCTCTCCAATCAGCCCCAGCATTTT
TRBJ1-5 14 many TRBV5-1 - CASSLEGDNQPQHF TGCGCCAGCAGCTTGGAGGGGGACAATCAGCCCCAGCATTTT
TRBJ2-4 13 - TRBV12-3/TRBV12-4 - CASSLLWKNIQYF TGTGCCAGCAGTTTACTATGGAAAAACATTCAGTACTTC
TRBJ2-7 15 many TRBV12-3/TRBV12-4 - CASSLGIAPSDEQYF TGTGCCAGCAGTTTAGGGATCGCTCCGTCGGACGAGCAGTACTTC